This T cell receptor beta chain was recorded in a study of blood T cell repertoires in COVID-19. Study-wide context: The study drew acute and convalescent COVID-19 samples from the United States, Italy and Spain. T cells, B-cell-depleted T cells, or PBMCs provided the cDNA or gDNA that served as material.

The germline gives CDR1 MNHEY, CDR2 SMNVEV (reference sequence). V lost 3 bases and J 0 bases, leaving 6 bases between the germline ends. This CDR3 has 13 residues. Per the study methods: The authors estimated nucleated cell counts from reference gene primer amplification. Some clones are missing from TCRdb's copy, which holds only in-frame ones; the method was immunoSEQ multiplex PCR. That table gives V, J and clone size, and the DNA gave D and trimming. Found here are some 110,000 clones, around four fifths of them singletons; the top ten hold 2% to 2.5%. V gene TRBV27 combines with J gene TRBJ2-7; D is undetermined. The sequence came from a man between 25 and 39 years old with acute or convalescent COVID-19. Sequencing was carried out using peripheral blood. The DNA for the CDR3 is TGTGCCAGCAGTTTGCAACACTCCTACGAGCAGTACTTC. Protein: CASSLQHSYEQYF.